Each of the 3 T cell receptor beta chains below was sequenced from the same sample in a study of shared clonotypes between healthy human individuals. The assay was immunoSEQ multiplex PCR, and TCRdb's table has in-frame clones only and misses some. The sample holds about 2 million clones, over 85% seen once. The naive CD8 fraction comprised CD45RO-negative cells positively selected for CCR7 and excluded terminally differentiated effector memory CD45RA+ cells. What was sequenced was naive CD8+ T cells sorted from blood. These receptors originate from a young man in good health.

The J gene is TRBJ2-2, the V gene TRBV30; TRBD2 aligns across 8 bases. The germline gives CDR1 GTSNPN, CDR2 SVGIG (reference sequence). CDR3 length: 14 residues. V lost 8 bases to trimming and J lost 6 bases; unmatched junction nucleotides: 11. The CDR3 here is CAGDGRVEAGELFF. CDR3 DNA sequence: TGTGCCGGAGACGGGAGGGTTGAGGCCGGGGAGCTGTTTTTT.

The chain carries TRBV11-1 and TRBJ2-5; maybe TRBD2 (6 bases). The V end lost 0 bases, the J end lost 2 bases, and 22 bases lay between the germline ends. Germline CDR1 and CDR2: SGHAT and FQDESV (reference sequence). The CDR3 spans 19 residues. CDR3 amino acids: CASSLAYSGSRVIQETQYF. The CDR3 DNA is TGTGCCAGCAGCTTAGCGTATAGCGGCTCACGCGTAATACAAGAGACCCAGTACTTC. Filled out from reference TRBV11-1 and TRBJ2-5, the complete variable domain reads EAEVAQSPRYKITEKSQAVAFWCDPISGHATLYWYRQILGQGPELLVQFQDESVVDDSQLPKDRFSAERLKGVDSTLKIQPAELGDSAMYLCASSLAYSGSRVIQETQYFGPGTRLLVL.

The chain carries TRBV27 and TRBJ2-7; tentatively, D is TRBD1 (5 bases). Trimming took 2 bases from V and 0 from J, leaving 11 bases between them. The CDR3 has 15 residues. CDR1 is MNHEY and CDR2 is SMNVEV in the germline V gene (reference sequence). The CDR3 spells CASSLRAGISYEQYF. The CDR3 DNA follows: TGTGCCAGCAGTTTAAGGGCAGGGATCTCCTACGAGCAGTACTTC.